This T cell receptor beta chain was obtained from a study of T cell responses to AZD1222 COVID-19 vaccine. Overall study context: Samples with a second dose at about 4 or about 12 weeks were pooled together.

Clones were read by immunoSEQ multiplex PCR, and TCRdb kept only the in-frame ones, dropping some. The data contain 130,000 or so clones, 70% to 90% of them singletons. Germline V gives CDR1 SGHDT, CDR2 YYEEEE. Between the trimmed V and J ends, which lost 0 bases and 5 bases, there was a span of 11 bases. This CDR3 is 14 amino acids long. This clone was counted once. What it binds is unknown. Study outcomes and limitations: There were mostly white British donors and more females than males, and clonal diversity was possibly underestimated.

The TCR originated in an adult in good health. J is TRBJ1-1 and V is TRBV5-6, with D maybe TRBD1 (6 bases). Sequenced material: peripheral blood, taken on day 0 of AZD1222 vaccination. Here the CDR3 reads CASSLVRGGTEAFF. CDR3 in DNA: TGTGCCAGCAGCTTGGTAAGGGGGGGAACTGAAGCTTTCTTT.